Presented here are 26 T cell receptor beta chains from one specimen sequenced in a study of cytomegalovirus exposure and HLA in healthy donors. The PCR contained 60 Vbeta and 13 Jbeta primers. The table came from immunoSEQ multiplex PCR; TCRdb's copy has only in-frame clones and leaves some out. This table has nearly 110,000 clones, 70% to 80% appearing once. The sample consisted of PBMCs. These receptors all come from a boy between 10 and 17 years old in good health and CMV-seronegative.

V and J are TRBV2 and TRBJ1-1; perhaps TRBD1 as D (5 bases). The length of the CDR3 is 14 residues. Looked up from germline, CDR1 is SNHLY and CDR2 is FYNNEI. Trimming pared 6 bases from V and 3 bases from J, leaving 14 bases between. The CDR3 protein is CASRVWGGDTEAFF. In DNA, the CDR3 is TGTGCCAGCAGAGTCTGGGGAGGGGACACTGAAGCTTTCTTT.

This chain connects TRBV5-1 to TRBJ2-1; D remains unclear. V shed 1 base and J shed 7 bases, with 12 bases lying between them. The CDR3 contains 14 residues. Germline V gene data show CDR1 as SGHRS and CDR2 as YFSETQ. The CDR3 here is CASSLSASRNEQFF. The CDR3 nucleotides read TGCGCCAGCAGCTTGTCAGCGAGTAGGAATGAGCAGTTCTTC.

V usage is TRBV5-6 and J usage is TRBJ2-2; D possibly corresponds to TRBD2 (6 bases). The V gene lost 4 bases and the J gene lost 3 bases, with 13 bases spanning the gap. Germline V lookup: CDR1 SGHDT, CDR2 YYEEEE. CDR3 length: 15 residues. The CDR3 coding sequence is TGTGCCAGCAGCCGCAGGGAGGTATACACCGGGGAGCTGTTTTTT. This encodes CASSRREVYTGELFF.

The V call is TRBV5-6, the J call TRBJ2-4, with TRBD1 identical over 7 bases. With V trimmed by 3 bases and J by 4 bases, 4 bases remained unmatched. CDR1 SGHDT and CDR2 YYEEEE come from the germline V gene. CDR3 length equals 14 residues. The CDR3 loop reads CASSWRQGKNIQYF. The CDR3, as DNA: TGTGCCAGCAGCTGGCGACAGGGAAAAAACATTCAGTACTTC.

The chain employs TRBV7-9 and TRBJ2-7; D might be TRBD1 (6 bases). CDR1 is SEHNR and CDR2 is FQNEAQ in the germline V gene (reference sequence). V lost 4 bases and J lost 6, with 13 bases in between. The CDR3 length is 13 residues. CDR3 nucleotides: TGTGCCAGCAGCTCTAGTCGAGGGGGCGAGCAGTACTTC. Its translation is CASSSSRGGEQYF.

This clone is a singleton in its sample. This rearrangement joins TRBV30 to TRBJ2-7; no clear D. Trimming removed 3 bases from V and 2 bases from J, with 14 bases in between. Germline V lookup: CDR1 GTSNPN, CDR2 SVGIG (reference sequence). This CDR3 comprises 14 residues. CDR3 in DNA: TGTGCCTGGAGGTACCCAGGTACCCCCTACGAGCAGTACTTC. Translation gives CAWRYPGTPYEQYF.

The DNA of the CDR3 is TGTGCCTGGAGTCCTAGGATAGGAGGCTACACCTTC. Its protein product is CAWSPRIGGYTF. The chain employs TRBV30 and TRBJ1-2, with D unclear. The V and J ends lost 2 bases and 8 bases respectively, with 12 bases between them. The CDR3 has 12 amino acids. Looked up from germline, CDR1 is GTSNPN and CDR2 is SVGIG (reference sequence). The complete variable domain, with remaining parts taken from reference TRBV30 and TRBJ1-2, reads SQTIHQWPATLVQPVGSPLSLECTVEGTSNPNLYWYRQAAGRGLQLLFYSVGIGQISSEVPQNLSASRPQDRQFILSSKKLLLSDSGFYLCAWSPRIGGYTFGSGTRLTVV.

This chain uses TRBV6-5 with TRBJ1-5, with D possibly matching TRBD1 (5 bases). The CDR3 covers 14 residues. Germline loops: CDR1 MNHEY, CDR2 SVGAGI. V was clipped by 2 bases and J by 10 bases, with 15 bases between them. This CDR3 reads CASSYGHDWSPQHF. As DNA, the CDR3 is TGTGCCAGCAGTTACGGACACGACTGGAGTCCCCAGCATTTT.

This clone was recorded a few times. The chain links TRBV6-6 to TRBJ2-5; TRBD2 might be the D (5 bases). With 6 bases removed from V and 7 bases from J, the gap between germline ends came to 18 bases. From germline, CDR1 is MNHNY and CDR2 SVGAGI (reference sequence). The CDR3 is made up of 14 amino acids. The CDR3 DNA reads as TGTGCCAGCAGCCGCGGGCCGAATTCTTGGACCCAGTACTTC. This gives the protein CASSRGPNSWTQYF.

The count of this clone is one. The chain employs TRBV7-8 and TRBJ2-7, with 13 bases fitting TRBD2. This CDR3 contains 16 residues. The germline V gene has CDR1 SGHVS and CDR2 FQNEAQ. After removal of 5 bases from V and 2 bases from J, the junction contained 6 bases not matched to a gene. CDR3 amino acids: CASSPWTSGSAYEQYF. CDR3 DNA sequence: TGTGCCAGCAGCCCGTGGACTAGCGGGAGTGCCTACGAGCAGTACTTC.

The chain recombines TRBV5-6 with TRBJ1-1, with TRBD1 matching 7 bases. The CDR3 has 14 amino acids. The trim removed 4 bases at V and 1 base at J, leaving 4 bases unmatched. Germline V gene sequence: CDR1 SGHDT, CDR2 YYEEEE. The CDR3 here is CASSGRDRNTEAFF. The CDR3 bases are TGTGCCAGCAGCGGACGGGACAGGAACACTGAAGCTTTCTTT.

This sequence joins TRBV2 and TRBJ2-7; 7 bases map to TRBD2. Germline-derived CDR1 and CDR2 are SNHLY and FYNNEI. The CDR3 extends over 13 amino acids. The J segment lost 5 bases and the V segment lost 4 bases, leaving 5 bases of the junction unmatched. CDR3 sequence: CASSAGEGDEQYF. The CDR3, as DNA: TGTGCCAGCAGTGCGGGGGAGGGTGACGAGCAGTACTTC. The full variable domain, completed using reference TRBV2 and TRBJ2-7, is EPEVTQTPSHQVTQMGQEVILRCVPISNHLYFYWYRQILGQKVEFLVSFYNNEISEKSEIFDDQFSVERPDGSNFTLKIRSTKLEDSAMYFCASSAGEGDEQYFGPGTRLTVT.

In this sample, this clone turned up a few times. This chain connects TRBV28 to TRBJ1-2, with TRBD1 identical over 8 bases. Germline loops: CDR1 MDHEN, CDR2 SYDVKM. CDR3 length: 19 amino acids. V trimming: 6 bases; J trimming: 4 bases; junction bases outside the gene matches: 22. The CDR3 loop reads CASSRQDRVLDPYPYGYTF. The CDR3 DNA sequence: TGTGCCAGCAGCCGACAGGACAGGGTTTTGGATCCCTACCCCTATGGCTACACCTTC.

The chain combines TRBV19 with TRBJ2-1; 7 nucleotides agree with TRBD2. In germline, CDR1 is LNHDA, CDR2 SQIVND (reference sequence). The CDR3 has 15 residues. V lost 4 bases to trimming and J lost 0 bases; unmatched junction nucleotides: 3. The CDR3 sequence: CASSTAGDSYNEQFF. DNA of the CDR3: TGTGCCAGTAGTACTGCGGGGGACTCCTACAATGAGCAGTTCTTC. Full variable domain (remainder filled in from reference TRBV19 and TRBJ2-1): DGGITQSPKYLFRKEGQNVTLSCEQNLNHDAMYWYRQDPGQGLRLIYYSQIVNDFQKGDIAEGYSVSREKKESFPLTVTSAQKNPTAFYLCASSTAGDSYNEQFFGPGTRLTVL.

The chain employs TRBV6-5 and TRBJ2-7; tentatively, D is TRBD1 (5 bases). The CDR3 contains 13 residues. CDR1 is MNHEY, CDR2 SVGAGI, per germline. V shed 6 bases and J shed 2 bases, with 11 bases lying between them. DNA of the CDR3: TGTGCCAGCAGGCCGACAGTCGCCTACGAGCAGTACTTC. Its translation is CASRPTVAYEQYF.

This clone has just one count. The rearrangement links TRBV28 to TRBJ2-1; D possibly corresponds to TRBD2 (6 bases). The CDR3 is 16 amino acids. Trimming took 3 bases from V and 7 from J, leaving 19 bases between them. CDR1 MDHEN and CDR2 SYDVKM come from the germline V gene. The CDR3 DNA reads as TGTGCCAGCAGTTTGGTGAGCGGGCGGGGTAAGAATGAGCAGTTCTTC. Residues: CASSLVSGRGKNEQFF.

This clone showed up just a few times. This chain joins TRBV7-2 and TRBJ1-2; 8 nucleotides agree with TRBD1. Germline V gene data show CDR1 as SGHTA and CDR2 as FQGNSA. CDR3 length: 13 amino acids. Trimming at V came to 4 bases and at J to 8 bases, leaving 6 bases not matched to a gene. As DNA, the CDR3 is TGTGCCAGCAGCTGGACAGGGATGGAAGGCTACACCTTC. Protein sequence: CASSWTGMEGYTF.

This clone appeared a few times. This chain connects TRBV5-5 to TRBJ1-6; no clear D gene. This CDR3 contains 16 residues. The V gene lost 3 bases and the J gene lost 6 bases, with 16 bases spanning the gap. Looked up from germline, CDR1 is SGHKS and CDR2 is YYEKEE (reference sequence). CDR3 protein: CASSSRPRSGNSPLHF. The DNA of the CDR3 is TGTGCCAGCAGCTCGCGTCCTAGGAGCGGTAATTCACCCCTCCACTTT.

Comments on this clone: Other DNA sequences in the same sample also yield this CDR3. V usage is TRBV30 and J usage is TRBJ2-7, with D perhaps TRBD2 (5 bases). Trimming shortened V by 0 bases and J by 2 bases, and 11 bases separated the two germline ends. Germline V gene sequence: CDR1 GTSNPN, CDR2 SVGIG (reference sequence). The CDR3 runs 14 residues. Here the CDR3 reads CAWSVTGIPYEQYF. Here the CDR3 DNA reads TGTGCCTGGAGTGTAACGGGAATCCCCTACGAGCAGTACTTC.

The V call is TRBV10-3, the J call TRBJ1-5; 8 positions match TRBD1. CDR3 length: 15 residues. Germline CDR1 is ENHRY and CDR2 is SYGVKD. V was clipped by 10 bases and J by 4 bases; unmatched bases: 12. CDR3 sequence: CATGGTGDSNQPQHF. The DNA for the CDR3 is TGTGCCACAGGGGGCACCGGGGATAGTAATCAGCCCCAGCATTTT.

V usage is TRBV13 and J usage is TRBJ2-3; no definite D call. The germline CDR1 and CDR2 sequences are PRHDT and FYEKMQ (reference sequence). V was pared by 5 bases and J by 0 bases, with 9 bases between. This CDR3 comprises 14 residues. The CDR3 DNA reads as TGTGCCAGCAGCGCAATTACTAGCACAGATACGCAGTATTTT. As protein: CASSAITSTDTQYF.

The chain's CDR3 is CASSLAAEPLYGYTF. The CDR3 DNA is TGTGCCAGCAGCTTAGCGGCGGAGCCCCTCTATGGCTACACCTTC. The chain has TRBV7-2 and TRBJ1-2; D ambiguous. The V gene lost 0 bases and the J gene lost 4 bases, with 12 bases spanning the gap. Looked up from germline, CDR1 is SGHTA and CDR2 is FQGNSA. The CDR3 is 15 residues long.

The rearrangement uses TRBV5-4 and TRBJ1-4, with D possibly TRBD1 on 5 matching bases. Germline V gene sequence: CDR1 SGHNT, CDR2 YYREEE (reference sequence). V dropped 0 bases and J dropped 3 bases, with 9 bases sitting between them. CDR3 length: 15 residues. In DNA form, the CDR3 reads TGTGCCAGCAGCTTGGGCGGGGGAGCTAATGAAAAACTGTTTTTT. Translating it yields CASSLGGGANEKLFF.

A few counts support this clone. This chain connects TRBV5-8 to TRBJ2-7, with 10 positions matching TRBD1. The length of the CDR3 is 15 residues. V dropped 4 bases and J dropped 6; count of bases not matched to a gene: 10. Germline V gene data show CDR1 as SGHTS and CDR2 as YDEGEE. The CDR3 DNA reads TGTGCCAGCAGCCTGGACAGGGGGGTTATTCGCGAGCAGTACTTC. Translation gives CASSLDRGVIREQYF.

The chain carries TRBV27 and TRBJ1-5; D unresolved. The CDR3 is made up of 14 amino acids. Germline CDR1 MNHEY, CDR2 SMNVEV (reference sequence). V lost 5 bases, J lost 3 bases, and 11 bases lay in between. CDR3 nucleotide sequence: TGTGCCAGCAGTCCACACAGCCCCAATCAGCCCCAGCATTTT. Translation gives CASSPHSPNQPQHF.

The V call is TRBV5-4, the J call TRBJ2-5; 11 bases match TRBD1. Germline loops: CDR1 SGHNT, CDR2 YYREEE (reference sequence). This CDR3 spans 14 amino acids. J lost 7 bases, V lost 0 bases, and 2 bases had no gene match. In DNA, the CDR3 is TGTGCCAGCAGCTTGGAAGGACAGGGGGCGACCCAGTACTTC. Encoded protein: CASSLEGQGATQYF.